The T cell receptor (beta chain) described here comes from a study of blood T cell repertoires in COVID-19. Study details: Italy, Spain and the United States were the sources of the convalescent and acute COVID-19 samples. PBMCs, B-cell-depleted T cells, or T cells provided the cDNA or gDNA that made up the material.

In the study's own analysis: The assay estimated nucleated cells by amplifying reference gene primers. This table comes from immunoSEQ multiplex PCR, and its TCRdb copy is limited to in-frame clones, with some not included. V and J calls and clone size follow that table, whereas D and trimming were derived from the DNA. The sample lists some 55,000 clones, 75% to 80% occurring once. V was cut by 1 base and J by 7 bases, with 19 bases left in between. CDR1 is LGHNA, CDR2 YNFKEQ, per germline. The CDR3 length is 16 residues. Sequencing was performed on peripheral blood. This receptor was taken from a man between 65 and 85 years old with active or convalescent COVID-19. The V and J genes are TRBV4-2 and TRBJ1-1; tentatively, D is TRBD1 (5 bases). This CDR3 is CASSQAPSRQRGEAFF. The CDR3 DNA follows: TGTGCCAGCAGCCAAGCCCCCAGTAGACAGCGGGGTGAAGCTTTCTTT.